This TCR beta chain was documented in a study of T cell responses to AZD1222 COVID-19 vaccine. Study-level results: Sampling captured repertoires only after the peak T cell response.

The junction had 7 bases not matched to a gene; V was cut back by 2 bases and J by 6 bases. The CDR3 totals 15 residues. Germline V lookup: CDR1 MGHRA, CDR2 YSYEKL. Concerning this clone: Its matching antigen is unknown.

The repertoire was sequenced with immunoSEQ multiplex PCR; TCRdb's copy has only in-frame clones and lacks some. This table holds about 99,000 clones, approximately 89% found once. The chain has TRBV4-1 and TRBJ2-7, with 10 bases aligning to TRBD1. The sample in question was peripheral blood, obtained 28 days after the second AZD1222 dose. The TCR sequence derives from an adult who received the AZD1222 COVID-19 vaccine. This CDR3 reads CASSQPTGGRVEQYF. CDR3 nucleotide sequence: TGCGCCAGCAGCCAACCGACAGGGGGCAGGGTCGAGCAGTACTTC.